These 30 T cell receptor beta chains came from one sample sequenced in a study of human T cells and chemical hapten exposure. Via MiXCR, TCRdb re-called the RACE reads, giving one row per CDR3 protein. The table includes about 61,000 distinct CDR3 sequences, around 7% detected once. The sample's time point: pre-sensitization, week 0. Treatment of the sample: therapeutic diphenylcyclopropenone sensitization with weekly scalp DPC. The sample was whole blood, taken in connection with sensitization to the hapten diphenylcyclopropenone (DPC). Receptors originate from a woman in her thirties with alopecia areata. Some clones in this sample may be carry-over from other donors' samples.

This clonotype has ten or more counts. The chain couples TRBV6-5 to TRBJ1-2; D is unclear. The germline V gene encodes CDR1 MNHEY and CDR2 SVGAGI. The CDR3 length is 12 residues. With 0 bases removed from V and 5 bases from J, the gap between germline ends came to 4 bases. The CDR3 DNA reads as TGTGCCAGCAGTTACTCCGGATATGGCTACACCTTC. Translating gives CASSYSGYGYTF.

This clonotype was picked up many times. The chain recombines TRBV6-6 with TRBJ2-5, with D perhaps matching TRBD1 or TRBD2 (5 bases each). The germline V gene has CDR1 MNHNY and CDR2 SVGAGI (reference sequence). Trimming stripped 8 bases from V and 3 bases from J, with 7 bases between. The CDR3 spans 11 residues. The CDR3 sequence: CASGTEETQYF. The CDR3 DNA sequence: TGTGCCAGCGGGACGGAAGAGACCCAGTACTTC.

This clonotype was picked up many times. The CDR3 DNA follows: TGCAGCGTTGAAGATGGGCAGGGGGAGAGCAATCAGCCCCAGCATTTT. Encoded protein: CSVEDGQGESNQPQHF. This chain connects TRBV29-1 to TRBJ1-5; 7 nucleotides agree with TRBD1. Losses at the gene ends were 0 bases for V and 1 base for J; bases not matched to a gene: 6. Germline V gives CDR1 SQVTM, CDR2 ANQGSEA. The CDR3 consists of 16 residues. Full variable domain (rest looked up from reference TRBV29-1 and TRBJ1-5): SAVISQKPSRDICQRGTSLTIQCQVDSQVTMMFWYRQQPGQSLTLIATANQGSEATYESGFVIDKFPISRPNLTFSTLTVSNMSPEDSSIYLCSVEDGQGESNQPQHFGDGTRLSIL.

This clonotype was detected ten times or more. V usage is TRBV19 and J usage is TRBJ2-3; TRBD1 aligns across 11 bases. In germline, CDR1 is LNHDA, CDR2 SQIVND (reference sequence). The CDR3 consists of 14 residues. V shed 7 bases and J 4 bases; nucleotides not matched to a gene: 4. The CDR3 here is CASKWTGGSDTQYF. The CDR3 nucleotides read TGTGCCAGTAAGTGGACAGGGGGCTCAGATACGCAGTATTTT.

This clonotype was recorded a few times. This chain uses TRBV7-2 with TRBJ2-1; D possibly corresponds to TRBD2 (7 bases). Germline assignment: CDR1 SGHTA and CDR2 FQGNSA. V gave up 4 bases and J gave up 2 bases, with 12 bases separating them. This CDR3 is built from 15 residues. The CDR3 protein is CASSSRGGAYNEQFF. CDR3 bases: TGTGCCAGCAGCTCAAGAGGGGGGGCCTACAATGAGCAGTTCTTC.

At least ten counts were recorded for this clonotype. The chain has TRBV21-1 and TRBJ1-6. TRBV21-1 is a pseudogene. The CDR3 extends over 15 amino acids. The CDR3 spells CARKQQSSYNSPLHF. DNA for the CDR3: TGTGCCAGAAAACAACAAAGCTCCTATAATTCACCCCTCCACTTT.

This clonotype was detected ten times or more. V gene TRBV2 combines with J gene TRBJ2-3; D might be TRBD1 (6 bases). Germline-derived CDR1 and CDR2 are SNHLY and FYNNEI. This CDR3 spans 15 amino acids. V was cut by 6 bases and J by 0 bases, with 13 bases left in between. The CDR3 loop reads CASRNRALSTDTQYF. CDR3 sequence (DNA): TGTGCCAGCAGAAACAGGGCTCTTAGCACAGATACGCAGTATTTT.

This chain links TRBV9 with TRBJ1-2; D is unresolved. This CDR3 spans 15 amino acids. V lost 0 bases and J lost 0, with 9 bases in between. The germline CDR1 and CDR2 sequences are SGDLS and YYNGEE. CDR3 residues: CASSVGGYTNYGYTF. CDR3 coding DNA: TGTGCCAGCAGCGTAGGGGGATATACTAACTATGGCTACACCTTC.

This clonotype was detected a few times. The J gene is TRBJ1-2, the V gene TRBV5-1; 7 bases agree with TRBD1. The CDR3 is made up of 14 amino acids. CDR1 SGHRS and CDR2 YFSETQ come from the germline V gene. V shed 4 bases and J 3 bases; nucleotides not matched to a gene: 6. This chain's CDR3 is CASSREGAYYGYTF. As DNA, the CDR3 is TGCGCCAGCAGCCGGGAGGGGGCCTACTATGGCTACACCTTC.

A few counts support this clonotype. The V and J genes are TRBV3-1 and TRBJ2-7, with 10 bases identical to TRBD1. The CDR3 sequence is 18 residues long. Trimming at V came to 1 base and at J to 3 bases, leaving 12 bases not matched to a gene. Per the germline V gene, CDR1 is LGHDT and CDR2 is YNNKEL (reference sequence). The CDR3 here is CASSQVVIGDRGIYEQYF. For the CDR3, the DNA is TGTGCCAGCAGCCAAGTCGTAATCGGGGACAGGGGTATCTACGAGCAGTACTTC.

This clonotype came up many times. The chain has TRBV20-1 and TRBJ2-7; 7 bases align to TRBD1. CDR1 and CDR2 from the germline V gene are DFQATT and SNEGSKA (reference sequence). With V trimmed by 2 bases and J by 2 bases, 6 bases remained unmatched. The CDR3 totals 14 residues. CDR3 nucleotide sequence: TGCAGTGCTAGAAAGGGACAGATAGCCTACGAGCAGTACTTC. As protein: CSARKGQIAYEQYF.

There are many counts of this clonotype. This chain uses TRBV3-1 with TRBJ2-3, with TRBD2 matching 12 bases. V dropped 4 bases and J dropped 0; count of bases not matched to a gene: 5. The CDR3 runs 17 residues. CDR1 and CDR2 from the germline V gene are LGHDT and YNNKEL (reference sequence). In DNA form, the CDR3 reads TGTGCCAGCAGCCTCCGGACTAGCGGGACTAGCACAGATACGCAGTATTTT. This translates into CASSLRTSGTSTDTQYF.

This clonotype was observed at least ten times. This chain links TRBV18 with TRBJ1-1, with a possible D match to TRBD1 (6 bases). Looked up from germline, CDR1 is KGHSH and CDR2 is LQKENI. The CDR3 extends over 16 amino acids. V was trimmed by 2 bases and J by 0 bases, leaving 13 bases between them. In nucleotides, the CDR3 is TGTGCCAGCTCACCATCCCGCCAGGGGCTGAACACTGAAGCTTTCTTT. This sequence encodes CASSPSRQGLNTEAFF.

This clonotype has at least ten counts. The J gene is TRBJ1-1, the V gene TRBV27, with 8 bases matching TRBD1. The CDR3 sequence is 13 residues long. Germline CDR1 is MNHEY and CDR2 is SMNVEV (reference sequence). V was clipped by 3 bases and J by 4 bases; unmatched bases: 1. The CDR3 nucleotides read TGTGCCAGCAGTTTTCAGGGGGCCACTGAAGCTTTCTTT. This gives the protein CASSFQGATEAFF.

This clonotype has just a few counts. This sequence joins TRBV7-9 and TRBJ2-3; tentatively, D is TRBD1 (5 bases). This CDR3 region has 14 residues. Germline V lookup: CDR1 SEHNR, CDR2 FQNEAQ (reference sequence). V was pared by 4 bases and J by 2 bases, with 10 bases between. For the CDR3, the DNA is TGTGCCAGCAGCTCAACAGGCACCACAGATACGCAGTATTTT. As protein: CASSSTGTTDTQYF.

This clonotype was detected many times. The chain carries TRBV12-3 or TRBV12-4 and TRBJ1-2, with D uncertain. This CDR3 has 16 amino acids. V lost 4 bases to trimming and J lost 3 bases, with 18 bases between them. In DNA, the CDR3 is TGTGCCAGCAGTTCCCGCCCCGACGGTGAATACTATGGCTACACCTTC. Translating it yields CASSSRPDGEYYGYTF.

This clonotype has at least ten counts. The chain recombines TRBV7-9 with TRBJ1-1; possible D gene TRBD1, 6 bases. Germline V gene data show CDR1 as SEHNR and CDR2 as FQNEAQ (reference sequence). The CDR3 runs to 13 residues. Deletions cut 6 bases from V and 1 base from J, with 9 bases between. CDR3 protein: CASRWTENTEAFF. The CDR3 coding sequence is TGTGCCAGCAGATGGACAGAGAACACTGAAGCTTTCTTT.

In its sample, this clonotype was seen many times. This chain uses TRBV27 with TRBJ1-4; D might be TRBD1 (5 bases). The CDR3 loop spans 12 amino acids. Germline CDR1 is MNHEY and CDR2 is SMNVEV (reference sequence). The V and J ends lost 6 bases and 4 bases respectively, with 6 bases between them. The CDR3 DNA is TGTGCCAGCAGGGGGGTTAATGAAAAACTGTTTTTT. Its protein is CASRGVNEKLFF.

This clonotype was picked up many times. V and J are TRBV20-1 and TRBJ2-1; D might be TRBD1 or TRBD2, each matching 5 bases. Germline CDR1 DFQATT, CDR2 SNEGSKA (reference sequence). Trimming stripped 3 bases from V and 6 bases from J, with 15 bases between. The CDR3 covers 14 residues. Here the CDR3 DNA reads TGCAGTGCTAGTGACTATGGGGCAAGCAATGAGCAGTTCTTC. It yields the protein CSASDYGASNEQFF.

Written as DNA, the CDR3 is TGTGCCAGCACCGCTAAGGGGTACGGATCCTATAGCAATCAGCCCCAGCATTTT. Protein: CASTAKGYGSYSNQPQHF. The chain couples TRBV2 to TRBJ1-5, with D tentatively TRBD1 (5 bases). V lost 7 bases, J lost 0 bases, and 22 bases lay in between. The CDR3 is 18 amino acids. CDR1 and CDR2 from the germline V gene are SNHLY and FYNNEI.

This clonotype was seen many times. The chain recombines TRBV6-5 with TRBJ1-6; D is unresolved. The V gene's germline CDR1 is MNHEY and CDR2 SVGAGI. V lost 0 bases and J 8 bases, leaving 11 bases between the germline ends. The CDR3 covers 15 residues. CDR3 bases: TGTGCCAGCAGTTACTCGGGGATCCAAGATTCACCCCTCCACTTT. Translation gives CASSYSGIQDSPLHF.

This clonotype was seen many times. The junction does not match germline at one end; this may be a read error. V and J are TRBV7-7 and TRBJ2-7, with 9 bases aligning to TRBD1. Germline CDR1 SSHAT, CDR2 FNYEAQ (reference sequence). The CDR3 is 14 amino acids. The CDR3 here is CASSPGQGETEQYF. CDR3 sequence (DNA): TGTGCTAGCAGCCCGGGACAGGGAGAAACGGAGCAGTACTTC.

This clonotype was recorded at least ten times. This chain uses TRBV7-9 with TRBJ2-7; perhaps TRBD1 as D (5 bases). This CDR3 is 14 amino acids long. The V gene's germline CDR1 is SEHNR and CDR2 FQNEAQ (reference sequence). V was shortened by 1 base and J by 3 bases, with 10 bases between the two germline ends. In DNA, the CDR3 is TGTGCCAGCAGCTTAGTCCAGGGAAGCTACGAGCAGTACTTC. It codes for CASSLVQGSYEQYF.

Ten or more counts support this clonotype. The V call is TRBV7-9, the J call TRBJ2-1; TRBD1 agrees at 10 bases. Looked up from germline, CDR1 is SEHNR and CDR2 is FQNEAQ (reference sequence). The V segment lost 3 bases and the J segment 6 bases; nucleotides outside the gene matches: 8. CDR3 length: 16 residues. The CDR3 spells CASSLRGRQGANEQFF. The DNA of the CDR3 is TGTGCCAGCAGCTTGAGAGGTAGACAGGGGGCCAATGAGCAGTTCTTC.

This clonotype was observed at least ten times. The V gene is TRBV30, the J gene TRBJ1-5; D unresolved. V was cut by 2 bases and J by 4 bases, with 15 bases left in between. CDR3 length: 15 amino acids. Per germline, CDR1 GTSNPN and CDR2 SVGIG (reference sequence). DNA of the CDR3: TGTGCCTGGAGTAAGGGAGTGACCCTGAATCAGCCCCAGCATTTT. It yields the protein CAWSKGVTLNQPQHF.

The rearrangement links TRBV12-3 or TRBV12-4 to TRBJ1-3, with D uncertain. The CDR3 contains 15 residues. V lost 4 bases to trimming and J lost 0 bases, with 10 bases between them. CDR3 sequence: CASSWALFSGNTIYF. The CDR3 coding sequence is TGTGCCAGCAGTTGGGCCCTTTTCTCTGGAAACACCATATATTTT.

This clonotype was observed at least ten times. The chain has TRBV20-1 and TRBJ1-1; unclear D gene. CDR1 and CDR2 from the germline V gene are DFQATT and SNEGSKA (reference sequence). CDR3 size: 11 residues. V was shortened by 5 bases and J by 0 bases, with 4 bases between the two germline ends. CDR3 in DNA: TGCAGTGCTCCAGTGAACACTGAAGCTTTCTTT. Its protein product is CSAPVNTEAFF.

The chain recombines TRBV5-8 with TRBJ1-5; possible D gene TRBD1, 5 bases. The V gene lost 3 bases and the J gene lost 5 bases, with 12 bases spanning the gap. The CDR3 is 14 residues long. Germline lookup yields CDR1 SGHTS and CDR2 YDEGEE. In DNA, the CDR3 is TGTGCCAGCAGCTGGGGCCCAAGCCATCAGCCCCAGCATTTT. It codes for CASSWGPSHQPQHF.

This clonotype was seen ten or more times. The rearrangement uses TRBV2 and TRBJ1-1, with D unresolved. Trimming pared 4 bases from V and 0 bases from J, leaving 9 bases between. The CDR3 consists of 14 residues. In germline, CDR1 is SNHLY, CDR2 FYNNEI. The CDR3 region is CASSALTMNTEAFF. The CDR3 coding sequence is TGTGCCAGCAGTGCCCTAACAATGAACACTGAAGCTTTCTTT.

The chain recombines TRBV6-1 with TRBJ1-3; unclear D gene. Germline values: CDR1 MNHNS, CDR2 SASEGT. CDR3 length: 13 amino acids. V was cut by 6 bases and J by 4 bases, with 10 bases left in between. CDR3 loop: CASSQVPGNTIYF. In DNA, the CDR3 is TGTGCCAGCAGCCAGGTCCCCGGAAACACCATATATTTT.